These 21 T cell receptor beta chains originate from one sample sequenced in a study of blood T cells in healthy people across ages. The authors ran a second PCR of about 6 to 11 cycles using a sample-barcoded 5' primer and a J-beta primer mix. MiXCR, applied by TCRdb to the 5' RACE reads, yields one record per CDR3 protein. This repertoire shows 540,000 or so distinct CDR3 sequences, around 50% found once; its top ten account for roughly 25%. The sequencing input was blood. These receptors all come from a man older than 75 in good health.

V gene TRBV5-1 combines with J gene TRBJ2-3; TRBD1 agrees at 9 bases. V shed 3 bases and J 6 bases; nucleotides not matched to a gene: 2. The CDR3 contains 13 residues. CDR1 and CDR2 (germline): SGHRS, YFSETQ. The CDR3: CASSSTGGDTQYF. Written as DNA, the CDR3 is TGCGCCAGCAGCTCTACAGGGGGCGATACGCAGTATTTT.

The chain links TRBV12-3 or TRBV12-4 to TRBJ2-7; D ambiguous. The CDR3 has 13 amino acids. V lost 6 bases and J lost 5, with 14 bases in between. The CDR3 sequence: CASRLTLTNEQYF. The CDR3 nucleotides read TGTGCCAGCAGGCTTACCTTGACAAACGAGCAGTACTTC.

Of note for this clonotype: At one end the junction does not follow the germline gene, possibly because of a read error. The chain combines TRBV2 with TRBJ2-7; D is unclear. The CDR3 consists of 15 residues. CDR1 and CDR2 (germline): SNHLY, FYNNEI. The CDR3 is CASREEPGPAYEQYF. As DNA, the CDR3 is TGTGCCAGCAGAGAAGAACCCGGACCCGCCTACGAGCAGTACTTC. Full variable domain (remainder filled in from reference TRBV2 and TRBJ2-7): EPEVTQTPSHQVTQMGQEVILRCVPISNHLYFYWYRQILGQKVEFLVSFYNNEISEKSEIFDDQFSVERPDGSNFTLKIRSTKLEDSAMYFCASREEPGPAYEQYFGPGTRLTVT.

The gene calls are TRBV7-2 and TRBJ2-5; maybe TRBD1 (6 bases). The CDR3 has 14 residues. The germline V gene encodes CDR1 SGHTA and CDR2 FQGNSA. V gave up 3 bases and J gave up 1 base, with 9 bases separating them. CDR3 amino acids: CASSLGQPQETQYF. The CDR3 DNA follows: TGTGCCAGCAGCTTGGGACAACCCCAAGAGACCCAGTACTTC.

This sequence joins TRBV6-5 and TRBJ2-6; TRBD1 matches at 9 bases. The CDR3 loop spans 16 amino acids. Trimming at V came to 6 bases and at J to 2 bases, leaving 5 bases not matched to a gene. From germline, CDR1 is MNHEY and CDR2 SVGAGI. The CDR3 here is CASSPTGGAGANVLTF. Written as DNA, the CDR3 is TGTGCCAGCAGCCCCACAGGGGGCGCTGGGGCCAACGTCCTGACTTTC.

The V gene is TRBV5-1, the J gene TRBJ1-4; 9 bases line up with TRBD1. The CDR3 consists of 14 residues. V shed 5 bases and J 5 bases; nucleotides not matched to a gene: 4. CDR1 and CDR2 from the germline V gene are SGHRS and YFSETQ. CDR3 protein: CASSRDRGNEKLFF. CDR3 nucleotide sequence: TGCGCCAGCAGTCGCGACAGGGGGAATGAAAAACTGTTTTTT. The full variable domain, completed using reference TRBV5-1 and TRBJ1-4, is KAGVTQTPRYLIKTRGQQVTLSCSPISGHRSVSWYQQTPGQGLQFLFEYFSETQRNKGNFPGRFSGRQFSNSRSEMNVSTLELGDSALYLCASSRDRGNEKLFFGSGTQLSVL.

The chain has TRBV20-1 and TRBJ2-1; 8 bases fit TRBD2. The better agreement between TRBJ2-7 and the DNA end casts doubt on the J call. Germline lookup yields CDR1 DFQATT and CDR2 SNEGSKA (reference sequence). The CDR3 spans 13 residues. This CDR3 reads CSAQRGRDNEQYF. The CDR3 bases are TGCAGTGCCCAGCGGGGGCGCGACAATGAGCAGTACTTC.

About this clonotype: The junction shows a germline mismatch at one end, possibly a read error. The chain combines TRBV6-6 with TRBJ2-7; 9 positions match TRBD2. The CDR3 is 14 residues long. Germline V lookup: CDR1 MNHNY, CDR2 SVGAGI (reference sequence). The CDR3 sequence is CVSSTRSGSYEQYF. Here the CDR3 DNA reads TGTGTCAGCAGCACCCGTAGCGGGAGCTACGAGCAGTACTTC.

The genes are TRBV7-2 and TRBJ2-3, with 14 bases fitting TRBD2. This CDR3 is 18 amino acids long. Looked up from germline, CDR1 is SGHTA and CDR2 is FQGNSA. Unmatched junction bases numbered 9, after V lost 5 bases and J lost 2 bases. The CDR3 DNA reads TGTGCCAGCAGCCCTCACCGACTAGCGGGGGGGAACACAGATACGCAGTATTTT. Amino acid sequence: CASSPHRLAGGNTDTQYF. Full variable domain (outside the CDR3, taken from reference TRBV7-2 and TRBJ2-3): GAGVSQSPSNKVTEKGKDVELRCDPISGHTALYWYRQSLGQGLEFLIYFQGNSAPDKSGLPSDRFSAERTGGSVSTLTIQRTQQEDSAVYLCASSPHRLAGGNTDTQYFGPGTRLTVL.

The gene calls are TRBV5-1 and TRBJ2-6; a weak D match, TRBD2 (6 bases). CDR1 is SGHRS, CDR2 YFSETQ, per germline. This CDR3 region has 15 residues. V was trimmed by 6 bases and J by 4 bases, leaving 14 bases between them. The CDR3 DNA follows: TGCGCCAGCACTCTGACTAGTCCCGGGGCCAACGTCCTGACTTTC. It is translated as CASTLTSPGANVLTF.

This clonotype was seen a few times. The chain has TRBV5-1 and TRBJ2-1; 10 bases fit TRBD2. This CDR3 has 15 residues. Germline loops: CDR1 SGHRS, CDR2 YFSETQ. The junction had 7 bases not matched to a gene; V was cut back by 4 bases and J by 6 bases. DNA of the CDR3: TGCGCCAGCAGCCAGTCTAGCGGGGGCCCCAATGAGCAGTTCTTC. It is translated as CASSQSSGGPNEQFF.

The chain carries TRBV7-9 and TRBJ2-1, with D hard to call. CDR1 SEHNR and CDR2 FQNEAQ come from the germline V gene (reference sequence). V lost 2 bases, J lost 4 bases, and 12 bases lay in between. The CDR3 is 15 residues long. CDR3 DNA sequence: TGTGCCAGCAGCTTAAGGGCGGAAGCGTACAATGAGCAGTTCTTC. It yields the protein CASSLRAEAYNEQFF.

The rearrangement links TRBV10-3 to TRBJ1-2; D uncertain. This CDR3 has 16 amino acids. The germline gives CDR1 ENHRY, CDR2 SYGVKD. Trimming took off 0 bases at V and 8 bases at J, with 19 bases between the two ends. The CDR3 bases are TGTGCCATCAGTGAGTCGGTCGGCAGGCGGTTCGGAGGCTACACCTTC. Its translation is CAISESVGRRFGGYTF.

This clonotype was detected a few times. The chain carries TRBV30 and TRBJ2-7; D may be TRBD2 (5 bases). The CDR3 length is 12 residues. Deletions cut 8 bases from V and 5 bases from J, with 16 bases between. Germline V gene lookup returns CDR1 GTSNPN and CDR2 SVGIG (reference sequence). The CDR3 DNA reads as TGTGCCCTCGAGGGCCCTTTTGACGAGCAGTACTTC. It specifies CALEGPFDEQYF. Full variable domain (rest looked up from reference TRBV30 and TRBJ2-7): SQTIHQWPATLVQPVGSPLSLECTVEGTSNPNLYWYRQAAGRGLQLLFYSVGIGQISSEVPQNLSASRPQDRQFILSSKKLLLSDSGFYLCALEGPFDEQYFGPGTRLTVT.

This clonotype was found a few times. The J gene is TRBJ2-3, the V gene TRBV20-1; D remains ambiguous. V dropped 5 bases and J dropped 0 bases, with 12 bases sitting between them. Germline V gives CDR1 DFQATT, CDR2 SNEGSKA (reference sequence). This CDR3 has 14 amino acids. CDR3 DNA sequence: TGCAGTGCTGTAGCAGTTACTAGCACAGATACGCAGTATTTT. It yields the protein CSAVAVTSTDTQYF.

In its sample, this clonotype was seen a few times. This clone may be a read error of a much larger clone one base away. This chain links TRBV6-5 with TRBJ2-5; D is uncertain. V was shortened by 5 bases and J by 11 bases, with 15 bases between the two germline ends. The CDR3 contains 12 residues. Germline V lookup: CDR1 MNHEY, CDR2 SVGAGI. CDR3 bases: TGTGCCAGCAGTAACAATTACAATGAGCAGTACTTC. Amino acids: CASSNNYNEQYF.

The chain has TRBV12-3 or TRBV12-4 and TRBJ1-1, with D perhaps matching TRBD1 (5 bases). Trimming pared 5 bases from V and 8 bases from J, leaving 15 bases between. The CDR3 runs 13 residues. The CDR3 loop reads CASSRGTRNEAFF. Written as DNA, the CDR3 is TGTGCCAGCAGTCGGGGGACCCGAAACGAAGCTTTCTTT.

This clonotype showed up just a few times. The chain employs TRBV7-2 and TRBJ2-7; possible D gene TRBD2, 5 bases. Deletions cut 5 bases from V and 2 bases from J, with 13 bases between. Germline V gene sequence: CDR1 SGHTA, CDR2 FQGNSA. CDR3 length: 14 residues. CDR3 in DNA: TGTGCCAGCAGCCCGTTAGCGTCCGCCTACGAGCAGTACTTC. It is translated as CASSPLASAYEQYF. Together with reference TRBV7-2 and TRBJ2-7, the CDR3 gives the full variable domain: GAGVSQSPSNKVTEKGKDVELRCDPISGHTALYWYRQSLGQGLEFLIYFQGNSAPDKSGLPSDRFSAERTGGSVSTLTIQRTQQEDSAVYLCASSPLASAYEQYFGPGTRLTVT.

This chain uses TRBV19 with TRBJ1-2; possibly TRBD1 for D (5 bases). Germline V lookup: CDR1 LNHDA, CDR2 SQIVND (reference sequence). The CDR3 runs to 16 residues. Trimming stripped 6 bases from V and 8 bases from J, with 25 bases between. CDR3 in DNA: TGTGCCAGTAGCCCACGTGATGGGGCGAGGATTGCAGGCTACACCTTC. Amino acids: CASSPRDGARIAGYTF.

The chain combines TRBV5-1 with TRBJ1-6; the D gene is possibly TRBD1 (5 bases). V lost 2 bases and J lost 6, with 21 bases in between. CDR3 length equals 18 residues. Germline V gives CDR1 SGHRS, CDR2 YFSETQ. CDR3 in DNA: TGCGCCAGCAGCTTAGGGGTGGCTGGCTATGAGGGTAATTCACCCCTCCACTTT. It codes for CASSLGVAGYEGNSPLHF.

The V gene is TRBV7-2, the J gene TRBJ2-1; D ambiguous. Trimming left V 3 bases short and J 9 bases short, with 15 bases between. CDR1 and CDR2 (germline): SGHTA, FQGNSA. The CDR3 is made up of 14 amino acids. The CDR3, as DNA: TGTGCCAGCAGCTTTTCAGGAGACCGAGCTGAGCAGTTCTTC. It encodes CASSFSGDRAEQFF.